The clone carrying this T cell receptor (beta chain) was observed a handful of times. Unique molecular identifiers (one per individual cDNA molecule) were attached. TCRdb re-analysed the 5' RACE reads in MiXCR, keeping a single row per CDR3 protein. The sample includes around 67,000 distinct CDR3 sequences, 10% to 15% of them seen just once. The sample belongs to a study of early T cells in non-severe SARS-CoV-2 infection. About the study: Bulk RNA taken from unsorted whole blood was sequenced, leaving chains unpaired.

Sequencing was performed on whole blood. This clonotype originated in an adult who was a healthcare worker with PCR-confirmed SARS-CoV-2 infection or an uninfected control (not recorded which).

CDR3 sequence (DNA): TGTGCCAGCAGTTACTCGACCCTACAAGAGACCCAGTACTTC. Amino acids: CASSYSTLQETQYF. This chain joins TRBV6-5 and TRBJ2-5; no clear D gene. The V end was cut by 0 bases, the J end by 2 bases, with 7 bases between. This CDR3 has 14 amino acids. Looked up from germline, CDR1 is MNHEY and CDR2 is SVGAGI.